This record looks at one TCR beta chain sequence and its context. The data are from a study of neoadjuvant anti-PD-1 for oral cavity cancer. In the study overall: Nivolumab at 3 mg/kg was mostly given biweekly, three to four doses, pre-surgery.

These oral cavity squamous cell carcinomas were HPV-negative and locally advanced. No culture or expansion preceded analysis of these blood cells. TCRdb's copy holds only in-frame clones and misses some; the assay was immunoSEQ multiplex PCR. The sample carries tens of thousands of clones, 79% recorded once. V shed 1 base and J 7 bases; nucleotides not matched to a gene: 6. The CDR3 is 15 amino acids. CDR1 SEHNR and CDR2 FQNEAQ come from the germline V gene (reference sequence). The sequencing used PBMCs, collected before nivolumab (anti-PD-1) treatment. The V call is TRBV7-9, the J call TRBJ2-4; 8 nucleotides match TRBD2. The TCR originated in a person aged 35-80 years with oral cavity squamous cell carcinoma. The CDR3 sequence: CASSLEITGGNIQYF. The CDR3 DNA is TGTGCCAGCAGCTTAGAGATTACGGGGGGGAACATTCAGTACTTC.